A selection of T cell receptor beta chains follows, all from one sample in a study of blood T cell repertoires in COVID-19. Some clones are missing from TCRdb's copy, which holds only in-frame ones; the method was immunoSEQ multiplex PCR. The table lists nearly 250,000 clones, about nine tenths of them singletons. The sequencing sample was made of peripheral blood. These receptors originate from a woman aged 60 to 75 who had recovered from COVID-19. Both conserved end residues are part of each CDR3. The order of the fields is CDR3 DNA, CDR3 protein, J gene, D gene, clone size, V gene. The D gene is left open where the match is weak. Clone size appears in some rows only: once, few, many, or a class for an expanded clone.

CDR3 DNA: TGTGCCAGCAGCCAAGGTGGGACAGGGACCGGGGAGCTGTTTTTT
CDR3 protein: CASSQGGTGTGELFF
J gene: TRBJ2-2
D gene: TRBD1
clone size: NA
V gene: TRBV4-2

CDR3 DNA: TGTGCCAGCAGCCTCTGGGCCTCCTCGCGGGCAGATACGCAGTATTTT
CDR3 protein: CASSLWASSRADTQYF
J gene: TRBJ2-3
D gene: NA
clone size: NA
V gene: TRBV9

CDR3 DNA: TGTGCCAGCAGCCAGGACAGTTGGTATTCACCCCTCCACTTT
CDR3 protein: CASSQDSWYSPLHF
J gene: TRBJ1-6
D gene: NA
clone size: NA
V gene: TRBV14

CDR3 DNA: TGTGCCAGCAGGCACCTGGAGGGGGCGAACACTGAAGCTTTCTTT
CDR3 protein: CASRHLEGANTEAFF
J gene: TRBJ1-1
D gene: TRBD1
clone size: NA
V gene: TRBV7-8

CDR3 DNA: TGCAGCGTTGGGTTAGACACAGATACGCAGTATTTT
CDR3 protein: CSVGLDTDTQYF
J gene: TRBJ2-3
D gene: NA
clone size: NA
V gene: TRBV29-1

CDR3 DNA: TGCGCCAGCAGCTTGGTTGGGGCCACAGATACGCAGTATTTT
CDR3 protein: CASSLVGATDTQYF
J gene: TRBJ2-3
D gene: NA
clone size: NA
V gene: TRBV5-1

CDR3 DNA: TGTGCCAGCAGCTTAGGAGGCAACTCTCCTAGGCAGCCCCAGCATTTT
CDR3 protein: CASSLGGNSPRQPQHF
J gene: TRBJ1-5
D gene: NA
clone size: NA
V gene: TRBV11-3

CDR3 DNA: TGTGCCAGCAGCTTTTGGGGGCGGGGGAGCGCCTACGAGCAGTACTTC
CDR3 protein: CASSFWGRGSAYEQYF
J gene: TRBJ2-7
D gene: NA
clone size: NA
V gene: TRBV7-2

CDR3 DNA: TGTGCCAGCAGTAGACTCGGACAGGGGAACCAGCCCCAGCATTTT
CDR3 protein: CASSRLGQGNQPQHF
J gene: TRBJ1-5
D gene: TRBD1
clone size: NA
V gene: TRBV6-1

CDR3 DNA: TGTGCCAGCAGCACCCGCCGGGGGAGCTCTAGCACAGATACGCAGTATTTT
CDR3 protein: CASSTRRGSSSTDTQYF
J gene: TRBJ2-3
D gene: NA
clone size: NA
V gene: TRBV11-2

CDR3 DNA: TGCGCCAGCAGCCAAGAGACTCGGCGGCGGGGGGGCCTATCGTGGCAGTTCTTC
CDR3 protein: CASSQETRRRGGLSWQFF
J gene: TRBJ2-1
D gene: TRBD2
clone size: NA
V gene: TRBV4-1

CDR3 DNA: TGTGCCAGCAGTCGCACCCTCGGGACAGGAGAACCTAACTATGGCTACACCTTC
CDR3 protein: CASSRTLGTGEPNYGYTF
J gene: TRBJ1-2
D gene: TRBD1
clone size: NA
V gene: TRBV27

CDR3 DNA: TGTGCCAGCAGCCATGAGGGGACTAGGGTCCCCGAGCAGTACTTC
CDR3 protein: CASSHEGTRVPEQYF
J gene: TRBJ2-7
D gene: TRBD2
clone size: NA
V gene: TRBV3-1/TRBV3-2

CDR3 DNA: TGTGCCAGCAGTCACGGACAGCCGTATCAGCCCCAGCATTTT
CDR3 protein: CASSHGQPYQPQHF
J gene: TRBJ1-5
D gene: NA
clone size: NA
V gene: TRBV7-2

CDR3 DNA: TGTGCCAGCACCGGGACTCACTACGGGGGAGATACGCAGTATTTT
CDR3 protein: CASTGTHYGGDTQYF
J gene: TRBJ2-3
D gene: NA
clone size: NA
V gene: TRBV6-5

CDR3 DNA: TGCAGCGTTGAAGATTGGGCCGACACAAACTCCTACGAGCAGTACTTC
CDR3 protein: CSVEDWADTNSYEQYF
J gene: TRBJ2-7
D gene: NA
clone size: NA
V gene: TRBV29-1

CDR3 DNA: TGTGCCAGCAGTTTTCCCTTTGGACTAGCATTCGCAGATACGCAGTATTTT
CDR3 protein: CASSFPFGLAFADTQYF
J gene: TRBJ2-3
D gene: TRBD2
clone size: NA
V gene: TRBV28

CDR3 DNA: TGTGCCAGCAAACACCTCGGGGGTAGCGGGAGCACAGATACGCAGTATTTT
CDR3 protein: CASKHLGGSGSTDTQYF
J gene: TRBJ2-3
D gene: TRBD2
clone size: NA
V gene: TRBV7-9

CDR3 DNA: TGCGCCAGCAGCCTAGCGGGTTACGGTTCACCCCTCCACTTT
CDR3 protein: CASSLAGYGSPLHF
J gene: TRBJ1-6
D gene: NA
clone size: few
V gene: TRBV5-1

CDR3 DNA: TGCGCCAGCAGCTCGGGGGGGACAGGGGAAGAGACCCAGTACTTC
CDR3 protein: CASSSGGTGEETQYF
J gene: TRBJ2-5
D gene: TRBD1
clone size: NA
V gene: TRBV5-1

CDR3 DNA: TGTGCCAGCAGTCGAACCGGACAGGGAGAGACCCAGTACTTC
CDR3 protein: CASSRTGQGETQYF
J gene: TRBJ2-5
D gene: TRBD1
clone size: NA
V gene: TRBV27

CDR3 DNA: TGTGCCAGCAGTACCCGCGGGACAGCTAGCTCCTATAATTCACCCCTCCACTTT
CDR3 protein: CASSTRGTASSYNSPLHF
J gene: TRBJ1-6
D gene: TRBD1
clone size: NA
V gene: TRBV2

CDR3 DNA: TGTGCCAGCAGCGTAGCGACAGGTTCCGCCTACGAGCAGTACTTC
CDR3 protein: CASSVATGSAYEQYF
J gene: TRBJ2-7
D gene: NA
clone size: NA
V gene: TRBV9

CDR3 DNA: TGTGCCAGTATAGGGGGTCAGGGAGGGACTAACACCGGGGAGCTGTTTTTT
CDR3 protein: CASIGGQGGTNTGELFF
J gene: TRBJ2-2
D gene: NA
clone size: few
V gene: TRBV19

CDR3 DNA: TGCAGTGCTACCAGGCAGACCCAGTACTTC
CDR3 protein: CSATRQTQYF
J gene: TRBJ2-5
D gene: NA
clone size: NA
V gene: TRBV20-1

CDR3 DNA: TGTGCCACCAGGAAAGGGGATAGAGAGACCCAGTACTTC
CDR3 protein: CATRKGDRETQYF
J gene: TRBJ2-5
D gene: NA
clone size: NA
V gene: TRBV24-1

CDR3 DNA: TGTGCCACCAGCAAATACGGCGGGGGAGCGAACACCGGGGAGCTGTTTTTT
CDR3 protein: CATSKYGGGANTGELFF
J gene: TRBJ2-2
D gene: TRBD2
clone size: NA
V gene: TRBV15

CDR3 DNA: TGTGCCAGCAGTAGATCAAGCTACGAGCAGTACTTC
CDR3 protein: CASSRSSYEQYF
J gene: TRBJ2-7
D gene: NA
clone size: NA
V gene: TRBV11-2

CDR3 DNA: TGTGCCAGCATTCTCGACGGGGATCAGCCCCAGCATTTT
CDR3 protein: CASILDGDQPQHF
J gene: TRBJ1-5
D gene: NA
clone size: once
V gene: TRBV2